The 20 T cell receptor beta chains below all came from one sample that was sequenced in a study of PD-1 blockade in mismatch repair-deficient tumors. Libraries were prepared by immunoSEQ multiplex PCR; TCRdb keeps only in-frame clonotypes and omits some of them. This sample has roughly 49,000 clones, with 65% to 80% found just once. The sequences come from PBMCs, collected before pembrolizumab treatment. These receptors were taken from an adult with mismatch repair-deficient cancer.

This clone was seen more than once but under ten times. V usage is TRBV7-9 and J usage is TRBJ1-1; D unclear. Trimming shortened V by 2 bases and J by 0 bases, and 10 bases separated the two germline ends. This CDR3 has 15 amino acids. The germline gives CDR1 SEHNR, CDR2 FQNEAQ (reference sequence). The CDR3 nucleotides are TGTGCCAGCAGCTTATCCGAGAGCATGAACACTGAAGCTTTCTTT. Protein product: CASSLSESMNTEAFF.

V is TRBV7-2 and J is TRBJ2-2; 9 nucleotides line up with TRBD2. The CDR3 is made up of 18 amino acids. Per germline, CDR1 SGHTA and CDR2 FQGNSA. The ends lost 0 bases at V and 0 bases at J; junction bases unmatched: 5. The CDR3 DNA sequence: TGTGCCAGCAGCTTAGCGCTACTAGCGGGCACGAACACCGGGGAGCTGTTTTTT. It yields the protein CASSLALLAGTNTGELFF.

The chain uses TRBV5-6 and TRBJ2-7; tentative D call: TRBD2 (6 bases). The CDR3 is 14 residues long. The germline V gene encodes CDR1 SGHDT and CDR2 YYEEEE. V was pared by 1 base and J by 6 bases, with 14 bases between. This chain's CDR3 is CASSLRRGLSEQYF. In nucleotides, the CDR3 is TGTGCCAGCAGCTTGAGGAGGGGTTTGAGCGAGCAGTACTTC.

V is TRBV5-1 and J is TRBJ1-4, with 7 bases aligning to TRBD1. In germline, CDR1 is SGHRS, CDR2 YFSETQ. There are 16 residues in the CDR3. J lost 8 bases, V lost 0 bases, and 10 bases had no gene match. CDR3 sequence: CASSLATGSMLEKLFF. The CDR3 bases are TGCGCCAGCAGCTTGGCGACAGGGTCGATGTTAGAAAAACTGTTTTTT.

This clone has only a few counts. Distinct nucleotide sequences in the sample also encode this CDR3. This chain joins TRBV20-1 and TRBJ1-1; D is uncertain. CDR3 length equals 10 residues. V was shortened by 4 bases and J by 1 base, with 1 base between the two germline ends. Germline lookup yields CDR1 DFQATT and CDR2 SNEGSKA (reference sequence). Here the CDR3 DNA reads TGCAGTGCTACGAACACTGAAGCTTTCTTT. Encoded protein: CSATNTEAFF.

This chain uses TRBV21-1 with TRBJ2-1; the table assigns TRBD1, which was not confirmed against the DNA. TRBV21-1 is tagged as a pseudogene. This CDR3 has 15 residues. The CDR3 nucleotides read TGTGCCAGCGCCTTTACGGGACAGGGGCCCAATGAGCAGTTCTTC. As protein: CASAFTGQGPNEQFF.

V usage is TRBV5-6 and J usage is TRBJ2-2, with a possible D match to TRBD1 (6 bases). CDR3 size: 15 residues. Trimming cost V 4 bases and J 4 bases, with 14 bases left between them. Germline CDR1 SGHDT, CDR2 YYEEEE. The CDR3 protein is CASSEDSLTTGELFF. The CDR3 nucleotides are TGTGCCAGCAGCGAGGACAGCCTAACCACCGGGGAGCTGTTTTTT.

This chain connects TRBV18 to TRBJ2-3; tentatively, D is TRBD1 (6 bases). Germline V gene lookup returns CDR1 KGHSH and CDR2 LQKENI. V was shortened by 3 bases and J by 2 bases, with 12 bases between the two germline ends. The CDR3 consists of 15 residues. CDR3 coding DNA: TGTGCCAGCTCACCCACAGGGTTCATCACAGATACGCAGTATTTT. Encoded protein: CASSPTGFITDTQYF. The full variable domain, completed using reference TRBV18 and TRBJ2-3, is NAGVMQNPRHLVRRRGQEARLRCSPMKGHSHVYWYRQLPEEGLKFMVYLQKENIIDESGMPKERFSAEFPKEGPSILRIQQVVRGDSAAYFCASSPTGFITDTQYFGPGTRLTVL.

The gene calls are TRBV11-3 and TRBJ2-1; 13 bases are a match to TRBD2. The CDR3 has 17 residues. With 4 bases clipped from V and 5 bases from J, the junction kept 8 bases outside the gene matches. From germline, CDR1 is SGHNT and CDR2 YENEEA. The CDR3 sequence is CASSSKTSGRVNNEQFF. Written as DNA, the CDR3 is TGTGCCAGCAGCTCAAAAACTAGCGGGAGGGTTAACAATGAGCAGTTCTTC.

By sample fraction, this clone is medium-sized. V is TRBV11-2 and J is TRBJ1-3; D is unresolved. The V gene lost 5 bases and the J gene lost 0 bases, with 8 bases spanning the gap. Germline CDR1 is SGHAT and CDR2 is FQNNGV. The CDR3 consists of 14 residues. CDR3 sequence reads: CASSSRLSGNTIYF. CDR3 DNA sequence: TGTGCCAGCAGCAGCCGACTCTCTGGAAACACCATATATTTT.

The V call is TRBV19, the J call TRBJ2-3, with D perhaps TRBD2 (5 bases). V was cut by 8 bases and J by 4 bases, with 16 bases left in between. Per the germline V gene, CDR1 is LNHDA and CDR2 is SQIVND (reference sequence). The CDR3 consists of 14 residues. CDR3 amino acids: CASDWTLWADTQYF. The CDR3 coding sequence is TGTGCCAGTGATTGGACTCTTTGGGCAGATACGCAGTATTTT.

The chain recombines TRBV19 with TRBJ2-6; D is unclear. Trimming took off 1 base at V and 1 base at J, with 2 bases between the two ends. CDR1 is LNHDA, CDR2 SQIVND, per germline (reference sequence). CDR3 length: 14 amino acids. The CDR3 is CASSIGSGANVLTF. The CDR3 nucleotides are TGTGCCAGTAGTATAGGGTCTGGGGCCAACGTCCTGACTTTC. The full variable domain, its missing parts supplied by reference TRBV19 and TRBJ2-6, is DGGITQSPKYLFRKEGQNVTLSCEQNLNHDAMYWYRQDPGQGLRLIYYSQIVNDFQKGDIAEGYSVSREKKESFPLTVTSAQKNPTAFYLCASSIGSGANVLTFGAGSRLTVL.

The table lists this clone with a count of one. V gene TRBV9 combines with J gene TRBJ2-1; 11 bases fit TRBD2. CDR1 SGDLS and CDR2 YYNGEE come from the germline V gene. This CDR3 comprises 15 residues. Losses at the gene ends were 3 bases for V and 7 bases for J; bases not matched to a gene: 6. The CDR3 loop is CASSAGTSGGNEQFF. In DNA form, the CDR3 reads TGTGCCAGCAGCGCTGGGACTAGCGGAGGTAATGAGCAGTTCTTC.

The genes are TRBV27 and TRBJ2-3; D is ambiguous. Germline V lookup: CDR1 MNHEY, CDR2 SMNVEV (reference sequence). V lost 5 bases and J 2 bases, leaving 11 bases between the germline ends. The CDR3 consists of 14 residues. This CDR3 reads CASSTNSNTDTQYF. DNA for the CDR3: TGTGCCAGCAGTACTAACTCAAACACAGATACGCAGTATTTT.

The chain carries TRBV5-8 and TRBJ1-1; no reliable D call. Trimming cost V 5 bases and J 1 base, with 15 bases left between them. The germline CDR1 and CDR2 sequences are SGHTS and YDEGEE. The CDR3 loop spans 15 amino acids. CDR3 in amino acids: CASSFTPPGNTEAFF. CDR3 DNA sequence: TGTGCCAGCAGTTTTACCCCTCCTGGGAACACTGAAGCTTTCTTT.

The CDR3 DNA reads as TGTGCCAGCTTGGAAGGGTGGAACACCGGGGAGCTGTTTTTT. Amino acids: CASLEGWNTGELFF. The V gene is TRBV18, the J gene TRBJ2-2, with D unresolved. The CDR3 has 14 amino acids. Trimming took 7 bases from V and 1 from J, leaving 10 bases between them. The germline V gene encodes CDR1 KGHSH and CDR2 LQKENI.

This rearrangement joins TRBV7-2 to TRBJ2-1; D is unresolved. This CDR3 region has 15 residues. Trimming left V 5 bases short and J 0 bases short, with 11 bases between. Germline V gene lookup returns CDR1 SGHTA and CDR2 FQGNSA. The CDR3 region is CASSPAWASYNEQFF. The CDR3 DNA reads TGTGCCAGCAGCCCCGCGTGGGCCTCCTACAATGAGCAGTTCTTC. The whole variable domain, filled in from reference TRBV7-2 and TRBJ2-1, reads GAGVSQSPSNKVTEKGKDVELRCDPISGHTALYWYRQSLGQGLEFLIYFQGNSAPDKSGLPSDRFSAERTGGSVSTLTIQRTQQEDSAVYLCASSPAWASYNEQFFGPGTRLTVL.

The rearrangement joins TRBV6-1 to TRBJ2-3; tentative D call: TRBD1 (5 bases). CDR1 and CDR2 (germline): MNHNS, SASEGT. Trimming shortened V by 11 bases and J by 2 bases, and 14 bases separated the two germline ends. The CDR3 is 13 amino acids. The CDR3 nucleotides read TGTGCCGGACAAACTACTAACACAGATACGCAGTATTTT. It encodes CAGQTTNTDTQYF.

The chain joins TRBV6-1 to TRBJ2-7; TRBD2 might be the D (6 bases). V was clipped by 1 base and J by 0 bases, with 13 bases between them. This CDR3 spans 16 amino acids. The germline CDR1 and CDR2 sequences are MNHNS and SASEGT. Here the CDR3 reads CASSEGMGLSSYEQYF. For the CDR3, the DNA is TGTGCCAGCAGTGAAGGGATGGGACTTAGCTCCTACGAGCAGTACTTC.

This sequence joins TRBV9 and TRBJ2-7; D remains ambiguous. This CDR3 has 13 amino acids. CDR1 and CDR2 from the germline V gene are SGDLS and YYNGEE. V was cut by 3 bases and J by 5 bases, with 12 bases left in between. The CDR3 is CASSGSPFDEQYF. The CDR3 coding sequence is TGTGCCAGCAGCGGGAGCCCTTTTGACGAGCAGTACTTC.